This TCR beta chain came from a study of T-cell memory formation after mild COVID-19. CDR1 and CDR2 from the germline V gene are KGHDR and SFDVKD. The V and J ends lost 9 bases and 0 bases respectively, with 10 bases between them. The CDR3 contains 14 residues. One entry per CDR3 protein, called by TCRdb with MiXCR from the 5' RACE reads. The table includes some 290,000 distinct CDR3 sequences, about 17% detected once. Sequenced input: PBMCs or a T cell subset sorted from them (not recorded which). The rearrangement joins TRBV24-1 to TRBJ2-2, with D perhaps TRBD2 (6 bases). This TCR was sampled from a man aged 18 to 29 who had mild COVID-19 (a few samples of this study predate the infection). Cell type and time point are not known. CDR3 coding DNA: TGTGCCACCTCCAGCGGGCCGAACACCGGGGAGCTGTTTTTT. Protein: CATSSGPNTGELFF.